This TCR beta chain was documented in a study of T cell changes during pregnancy in multiple sclerosis. Clones were sequenced by immunoSEQ multiplex PCR, and TCRdb holds only the in-frame ones, with some missing. This sample carries roughly 50,000 clones, 92% of them seen once, and the ten largest clones take less than 0.25%. Trimming removed 0 bases at V and 0 bases at J, with 10 bases between. The germline gives CDR1 SGHRS, CDR2 YFSETQ. The CDR3 has 15 amino acids. This chain uses TRBV5-1 with TRBJ2-7, with TRBD1 as a possible D gene (6 bases). The sequencing here drew on CD4+ T cells from peripheral blood mononuclear cells, taken in the third trimester of pregnancy. The sequence was collected from a female donor with multiple sclerosis, enrolled in a pregnancy study. The CDR3 spells CASSLGDRNSYEQYF. Written as DNA, the CDR3 is TGCGCCAGCAGCTTGGGTGACAGGAACTCCTACGAGCAGTACTTC.